This TCR beta chain derives from a study of OX40 agonist ivuxolimab in advanced cancers. Whole-study results and caveats: Clones of CD4+ and CD8+ blood T cells grew by week 6 at doses of 0.1 to 3.0 mg/kg.

Libraries were prepared by immunoSEQ multiplex PCR; TCRdb keeps only in-frame clonotypes and omits some of them. The table has about 56,000 clones, roughly 80% seen once. V was cut by 1 base and J by 0 bases, with 16 bases left in between. The CDR3 totals 18 residues. Germline V gene data show CDR1 as MNHEY and CDR2 as SMNVEV (reference sequence). Comments on this clone: The antigen remains undetermined.

The V and J genes are TRBV27 and TRBJ2-1; maybe TRBD2 (7 bases). This sequence originates from an adult with an advanced solid tumor such as melanoma, head and neck, liver or kidney cancer. Sequenced material: CD4+ or CD8+ T cells sorted from blood, taken in a trial of the OX40 agonist ivuxolimab. Written as DNA, the CDR3 is TGTGCCAGCAGTTTATTCGGGCGGGGGCTAAACTCCTACAATGAGCAGTTCTTC. It codes for CASSLFGRGLNSYNEQFF.